These 2 T cell receptor beta chains share one sample of origin, sequenced in a study of CD8 T cells in ankylosing spondylitis. TCRdb reprocessed the 5' RACE reads via MiXCR and lists one record per CDR3 protein. The data contain under 400,000 distinct CDR3 sequences, under 14% of them singletons. The specimen was blood, either unsorted or a sorted T cell fraction (not recorded which). The receptors were gathered from a female donor with ankylosing spondylitis or in good health (not recorded which).

In this sample, this clonotype turned up many times. This chain connects TRBV5-1 to TRBJ2-3, with 10 bases fitting TRBD2. The CDR3 has 15 residues. V lost 5 bases to trimming and J lost 5 bases; unmatched junction nucleotides: 8. Germline values: CDR1 SGHRS, CDR2 YFSETQ. The CDR3 reads CASRPPSGRGDTQYF. The CDR3 coding sequence is TGCGCCAGCAGACCCCCTAGCGGGAGAGGAGATACGCAGTATTTT.

This clonotype turned up a few times. The chain uses TRBV5-6 and TRBJ2-5, with 11 positions matching TRBD1. The CDR3 runs 13 residues. In germline, CDR1 is SGHDT, CDR2 YYEEEE. The ends lost 6 bases at V and 4 bases at J; junction bases unmatched: 2. CDR3: CASIGQGAETQYF. The CDR3 nucleotides are TGTGCCAGCATCGGACAGGGGGCAGAGACCCAGTACTTC.